This TCR beta chain was recovered during a study of CD4 T cells in relation to SARS-CoV-2 and coronaviruses. At the level of the study: PBMCs were cultured with antigen for 10 days before TCR beta sequencing. Controls used an HIV-1 Nef peptide pool or no peptide. General study results and limits: Samples before the pandemic and after infection were not matched within any donor.

The method was immunoSEQ multiplex PCR; TCRdb's version includes in-frame clones alone and lacks a portion of them. Of under 20,000 clones in the sample, roughly 80% were seen once. Comment on this clone: Its antigen is not identified.

CD4+ T cells from unexposed donors were obtained before the COVID-19 pandemic (2011-2018). The cells were cultured for 10 days before CD4+ T cells were isolated. As cell numbers allowed, unexposed-donor CD4+ T cells faced SARS-CoV-2 S/N and four cold-coronavirus spikes. Germline V lookup: CDR1 SGDLS, CDR2 YYNGEE. V shed 0 bases and J shed 6 bases, with 9 bases lying between them. This CDR3 has 14 residues. The V and J genes are TRBV9 and TRBJ2-2, with a tentative D call TRBD1 (6 bases). The sequenced sample was CD4+ T cells from PBMCs, cultured in vitro. The clonotype was recovered from a human donor in good health. CDR3 in amino acids: CASSVAPGAGELFF. For the CDR3, the DNA is TGTGCCAGCAGCGTAGCTCCAGGGGCCGGGGAGCTGTTTTTT. Together with reference TRBV9 and TRBJ2-2, the CDR3 gives the full variable domain: DSGVTQTPKHLITATGQRVTLRCSPRSGDLSVYWYQQSLDQGLQFLIQYYNGEERAKGNILERFSAQQFPDLHSELNLSSLELGDSALYFCASSVAPGAGELFFGEGSRLTVL.